Included here is one T cell receptor (beta chain) sequence, with context. Its antigen is unknown. The sample holds no much larger clone one base away, and base qualities are not on file. The Quick-DNA Microprep Kit was used to extract genomic DNA from the sorted cells. TCRbeta DNA was amplified with the immunoSEQ hsTCRbeta kit following the manufacturer's protocol. An Illumina MiSeq instrument was used to sequence the TCRbeta libraries. The original pipeline was this. Following removal of out-of-frame sequences, roughly 2 million distinct TCRbeta sequences were retained, with an average of around 70,000 per individual. Each individual was scored by the count of 150 or so previously reported CMV-associated TCRbeta sequences and the total productive distinct TCRbeta count. A beta-binomial model was reimplemented in Python, and random forests from scikit-learn, run with default parameters, were trained on data from the US cohort. On the Belgian cohort, classifier performance was reported as the median AUC, along with percentile confidence intervals, across 10,000 bootstrap iterations. TCRdb holds this immuneACCESS table with in-frame rearrangements only. Some clones are missing; in checked studies, unresolved V genes explain under half, and the rest has no known cause. The V and J calls and clone size were taken over from that table, and D and trimming were inferred from the DNA. The sample table holds tens of thousands of clones, of which over 60% were seen once. 1.5% to 2% of the sample comes from the top ten.

The sample belongs to a study of memory CD4+ T cells and cytomegalovirus serostatus (dated 2019 in TCRdb). At the level of the whole study: The cohort comprised around 35 healthy Belgian adults, 9 CMV seropositive and about 24 CMV seronegative. To replicate a published TCR-based CMV serostatus classifier, the researchers sequenced the CD4+ memory TCRbeta repertoires of a Belgian cohort whose cytomegalovirus serostatus was known. Study-wide conclusions, independent of this receptor: CMV serostatus prediction reached a median bootstrapped AUC of about 0.94 with the original framework and just under 0.92 with a US-trained random forest. Results were interpreted as suggesting that the CMV-associated TCR signature is largely present in the CD4+ memory repertoire. On the Belgian cohort, the classifier built on the original framework reached a median bootstrapped AUC of about 0.95, with a 95% CI of 0.76-1.00. Among the 150 to 200 previously reported CMV-associated TCRbeta sequences, roughly 68 showed up in the CD4+ memory repertoires, with each one found in between one and five individuals. Only CD4+CD45RO+ memory cells were sequenced, unlike the original study, which covered naive and memory CD4+ and CD8+ populations.

A FACSAria II was used to sort memory CD4+ T cells, defined as single viable CD3+CD4+CD8-CD45RO+ cells. To determine CMV serostatus, a Roche Elecsys assay was used that detects serum IgG against CMV pp150, pp28, p38 and p52. After the samples were thawed, total CD4+ T cells were enriched through positive selection using CD4 magnetic microbeads. The samples came from a separate study whose specific focus was interrogating the CD4+ T cell memory repertoire. Peripheral blood mononuclear cells were isolated and cryopreserved according to standard operating procedures, and serum was kept at -80 degrees C. Staining used CD3-PerCP (BW264/56), CD4-APC (RPA-T4), CD45RO-PE (UCHT1) and CD8-Pacific Orange (3B5) antibodies, with Sytox blue excluding non-viable cells. Trimming at the junction amounts to 10 bases on V and 2 bases on J, and the germline ends lie 16 bases apart. There are 14 amino acids in the CDR3, from cysteine to phenylalanine inclusive. CDR3 DNA only is kept here, 42 bases in frame from base 1. Based on the germline V gene (reference sequence), the CDR1 and CDR2 sequences are MNHNY and SVGAGI.

The sequence was collected from an adult in good health and CMV-seronegative. Material: memory CD4+ T cells from blood. The chain was built from TRBV6-6 and TRBJ2-3, and perhaps TRBD2 as D gene, on 6 matching bases. The DNA is TGTGCCACCCATACGGGAGAGCCCACAGATACGCAGTATTTT. This codes for CATHTGEPTDTQYF.